This paragraph reports one T cell receptor (beta chain). Per the original methods: Amplified reference gene primers provided the basis for estimating nucleated cell counts. TCRdb's table, derived via immunoSEQ multiplex PCR, lists solely in-frame clones and lacks some. Clonal size and the V and J genes are those of that table, whereas D and trimming came from the DNA. The sample consists of roughly 230,000 clones, 65% to 85% of them appearing once. The data were obtained in a study of blood T cell repertoires in COVID-19. The V and J ends lost 0 bases and 3 bases, in that order; junction bases with no gene match: 4. The CDR3 is 15 residues long. Germline assignment: CDR1 SGHRS and CDR2 YFSETQ.

This receptor was taken from a man between 50 and 59 years old who had recovered from COVID-19. Material: PBMCs or T cells enriched from blood (not recorded which). V usage is TRBV5-1 and J usage is TRBJ2-3, with 7 bases fitting TRBD1. For the CDR3, the DNA is TGCGCCAGCAGCTTGGATGGGACAGCTACAGATACGCAGTATTTT. Translation: CASSLDGTATDTQYF.